These T cell receptor beta chains were read from a single sample in a study of molecular identifiers for immune sequencing clone quantification. One entry per CDR3 protein, called by TCRdb with MiXCR from the PCR reads. The repertoire holds just under 650,000 distinct CDR3 sequences, 15% to 20% seen once, with around 0.9% in the top ten. Sequencing was performed on naive CD8+ T cells from blood, with Jurkat cell RNA spiked in. These receptors were obtained from a human donor in good health. Some libraries in this study had Jurkat cell RNA spiked in. Both conserved end residues are part of each CDR3. A D gene is named only where the DNA matches it firmly. For some rows the clone size is stated as once, few or many, or as a class when expanded; others skip it.

size: many
V: TRBV27
D: TRBD2
J: TRBJ2-3
CDR3: CASSPTSGDPTDTQYF
DNA: TGTGCCAGCAGTCCGACTAGCGGGGACCCCACAGATACGCAGTATTTT

size: many
V: TRBV29-1
D: NA
J: TRBJ2-2
CDR3: CSVEDGDENTGELFF
DNA: TGCAGCGTTGAAGACGGGGATGAAAACACCGGGGAGCTGTTTTTT

size: many
V: TRBV30
D: NA
J: TRBJ2-1
CDR3: CAWTEGLKAYNEQFF
DNA: TGTGCCTGGACCGAGGGACTCAAAGCCTACAATGAGCAGTTCTTC

size: many
V: TRBV7-9
D: TRBD1
J: TRBJ2-3
CDR3: CASNPTGTGLSSTDTQYF
DNA: TGTGCCAGCAACCCTACCGGGACAGGGTTATCTAGCACAGATACGCAGTATTTT

size: NA
V: TRBV12-5
D: NA
J: TRBJ1-1
CDR3: CASGWGLGTEAFF
DNA: TGTGCTAGTGGTTGGGGATTGGGCACTGAAGCTTTCTTT

size: many
V: TRBV30
D: TRBD1
J: TRBJ1-2
CDR3: CAGTQGTNYGYTF
DNA: TGTGCCGGTACACAGGGGACTAACTATGGCTACACCTTC

size: NA
V: TRBV11-2
D: NA
J: TRBJ2-2
CDR3: CASSLFAGELLF
DNA: TGTGCCAGCAGCTTATTTGCCGGGGAGCTGCTTTTT

size: many
V: TRBV9
D: NA
J: TRBJ2-2
CDR3: CASSVAGMNTGELFF
DNA: TGTGCCAGCAGCGTAGCGGGAATGAACACCGGGGAGCTGTTTTTT

size: NA
V: TRBV7-6
D: TRBD1
J: TRBJ2-5
CDR3: CASSSWDRPEETQYF
DNA: TGTGCCAGCAGCTCCTGGGACAGACCCGAAGAGACCCAGTACTTC

size: many
V: TRBV30
D: NA
J: TRBJ2-5
CDR3: CAWRTPAVETQYF
DNA: TGTGCCTGGAGAACGCCTGCGGTTGAGACCCAGTACTTC

size: many
V: TRBV28
D: NA
J: TRBJ2-7
CDR3: CASRGPYDTGEQYF
DNA: TGTGCCAGCAGAGGCCCGTACGATACGGGCGAGCAGTACTTC

size: many
V: TRBV4-1
D: TRBD2
J: TRBJ2-1
CDR3: CASSPSGSNEQFF
DNA: TGCGCCAGCAGCCCTAGCGGGAGTAATGAGCAGTTCTTC

size: many
V: TRBV20-1
D: TRBD1
J: TRBJ2-7
CDR3: CSARDEQGAYEQYF
DNA: TGCAGTGCTAGAGATGAACAGGGGGCTTACGAGCAGTACTTC

size: many
V: TRBV29-1
D: TRBD1
J: TRBJ2-2
CDR3: CSVGDRGRNTGELFF
DNA: TGCAGCGTGGGCGACAGGGGCCGGAACACCGGGGAGCTGTTTTTT

size: NA
V: TRBV30
D: NA
J: TRBJ2-3
CDR3: CAWSVGGWLDTQYF
DNA: TGTGCCTGGAGTGTGGGGGGCTGGCTAGATACGCAGTATTTT

size: many
V: TRBV19
D: NA
J: TRBJ2-5
CDR3: CASSPLSRTNQETQYF
DNA: TGTGCCAGTAGTCCCTTGAGCAGGACAAACCAAGAGACCCAGTACTTC

size: NA
V: TRBV20-1
D: TRBD1
J: TRBJ1-1
CDR3: CSARGTGGPEAFF
DNA: TGCAGTGCTAGGGGGACAGGCGGCCCTGAAGCTTTCTTT

size: NA
V: TRBV27
D: NA
J: TRBJ1-1
CDR3: CASCFGTGTEAFF
DNA: TGTGCCAGCTGTTTTGGTACCGGCACTGAAGCTTTCTTT

size: many
V: TRBV25-1
D: TRBD2
J: TRBJ2-1
CDR3: CASSGAGGYEQFF
DNA: TGTGCCAGCAGTGGAGCGGGAGGGTACGAGCAGTTCTTC